This T cell receptor beta chain is drawn from a study of CD8 T cells in ankylosing spondylitis. Germline V gene lookup returns CDR1 SQVTM and CDR2 ANQGSEA. This CDR3 has 13 residues. Trimming removed 0 bases from V and 6 bases from J; junction bases left unmatched: 5. Overall study findings and caveats: In ankylosing spondylitis patients, matched synovial fluid reportedly showed significant enrichment of disease-linked clones. Disease-linked clones were found to be CD8+ and relatively rare in peripheral blood. It appeared that ankylosing spondylitis blood was characterized by a TCR beta motif of about eight highly homologous variants.

This clonotype came up many times. Its antigen is still unknown. TCRdb re-called the 5' RACE reads with MiXCR, one entry per CDR3 protein. This table has more than 500,000 distinct CDR3 sequences, roughly 5.3% appearing once. The sequence was collected from a male donor with ankylosing spondylitis. V and J are TRBV29-1 and TRBJ2-7; 7 positions agree with TRBD2. The sequenced sample was blood, either unsorted or a sorted T cell fraction (not recorded which). This chain's CDR3 is CSVEDSGTFEQYF. The DNA for the CDR3 is TGCAGCGTTGAAGACAGCGGGACGTTCGAGCAGTACTTC.